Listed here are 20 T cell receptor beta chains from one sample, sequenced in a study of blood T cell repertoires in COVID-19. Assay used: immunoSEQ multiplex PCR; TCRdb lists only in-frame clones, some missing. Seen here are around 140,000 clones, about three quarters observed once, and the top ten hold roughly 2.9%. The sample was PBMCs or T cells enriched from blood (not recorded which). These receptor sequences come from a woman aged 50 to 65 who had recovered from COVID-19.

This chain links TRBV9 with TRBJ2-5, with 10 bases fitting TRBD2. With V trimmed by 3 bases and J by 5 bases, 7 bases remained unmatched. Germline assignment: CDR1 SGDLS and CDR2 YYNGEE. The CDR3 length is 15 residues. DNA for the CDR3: TGTGCCAGCAGCGCCCTAGCGGGGGTGCGGGAGACCCAGTACTTC. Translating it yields CASSALAGVRETQYF.

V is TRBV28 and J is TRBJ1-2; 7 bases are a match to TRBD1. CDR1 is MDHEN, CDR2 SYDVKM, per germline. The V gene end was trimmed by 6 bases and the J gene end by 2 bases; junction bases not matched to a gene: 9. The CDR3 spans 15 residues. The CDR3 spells CASSSNYRGNYGYTF. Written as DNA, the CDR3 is TGTGCCAGCAGCTCGAATTACAGGGGCAACTATGGCTACACCTTC.

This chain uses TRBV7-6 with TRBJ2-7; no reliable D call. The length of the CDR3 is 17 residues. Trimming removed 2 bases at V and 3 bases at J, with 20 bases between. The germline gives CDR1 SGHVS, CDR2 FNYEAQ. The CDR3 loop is CASSLIPPGPKHYEQYF. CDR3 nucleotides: TGTGCCAGCAGCTTAATCCCACCGGGTCCGAAACACTACGAGCAGTACTTC.

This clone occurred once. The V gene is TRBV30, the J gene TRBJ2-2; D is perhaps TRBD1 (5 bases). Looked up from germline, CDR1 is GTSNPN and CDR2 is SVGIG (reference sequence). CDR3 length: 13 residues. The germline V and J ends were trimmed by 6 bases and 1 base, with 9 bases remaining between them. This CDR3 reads CACDRWNTGELFF. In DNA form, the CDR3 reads TGTGCCTGTGACAGATGGAACACCGGGGAGCTGTTTTTT.

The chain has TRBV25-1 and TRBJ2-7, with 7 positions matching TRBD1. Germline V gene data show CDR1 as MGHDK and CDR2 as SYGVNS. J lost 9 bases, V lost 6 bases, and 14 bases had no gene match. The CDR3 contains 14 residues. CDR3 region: CASRGDSRYDGQYF. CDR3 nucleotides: TGTGCCAGCAGGGGGGACAGCCGCTACGACGGGCAGTACTTC.

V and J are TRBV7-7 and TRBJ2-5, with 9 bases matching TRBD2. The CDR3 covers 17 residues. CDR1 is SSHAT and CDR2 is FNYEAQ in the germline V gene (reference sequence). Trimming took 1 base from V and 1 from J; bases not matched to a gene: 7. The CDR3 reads CASSLGGLAGIQETQYF. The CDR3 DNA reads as TGTGCCAGCAGCTTAGGGGGGCTAGCGGGGATCCAAGAGACCCAGTACTTC.

The CDR3 DNA is TGTGCCAGCAGGAGGACAGGCTTAACTAGCGGGAGAACGGAGAATGAGCAGTTCTTC. Its protein is CASRRTGLTSGRTENEQFF. The chain joins TRBV7-3 to TRBJ2-1, with 11 bases fitting TRBD2. Trimming at V came to 6 bases and at J to 7 bases, leaving 20 bases not matched to a gene. Germline loops: CDR1 SGHTA, CDR2 FQGTGA. The CDR3 runs to 19 residues. Full variable domain (missing parts from reference TRBV7-3 and TRBJ2-1): GAGVSQTPSNKVTEKGKYVELRCDPISGHTALYWYRQSLGQGPEFLIYFQGTGAADDSGLPNDRFFAVRPEGSVSTLKIQRTERGDSAVYLCASRRTGLTSGRTENEQFFGPGTRLTVL.

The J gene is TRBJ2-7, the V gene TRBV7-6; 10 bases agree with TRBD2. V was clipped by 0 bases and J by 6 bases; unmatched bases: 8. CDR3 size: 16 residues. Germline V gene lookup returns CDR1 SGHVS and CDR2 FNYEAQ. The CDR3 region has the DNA TGTGCCAGCAGCTTAGCGGGCCAGCGGGAGGGCCGCGAGCAGTACTTC. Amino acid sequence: CASSLAGQREGREQYF.

The CDR3 coding sequence is TGTGCCAGCAGTTTATTATTCCGGGACAGGGCCTCCTACGAGCAGTACTTC. This sequence encodes CASSLLFRDRASYEQYF. The V call is TRBV28, the J call TRBJ2-7; 9 nucleotides agree with TRBD1. Per the germline V gene, CDR1 is MDHEN and CDR2 is SYDVKM. CDR3 length: 17 amino acids. Trimming at V came to 1 base and at J to 0 bases, leaving 7 bases not matched to a gene. The full variable domain, with the rest looked up from reference TRBV28 and TRBJ2-7, is DVKVTQSSRYLVKRTGEKVFLECVQDMDHENMFWYRQDPGLGLRLIYFSYDVKMKEKGDIPEGYSVSREKKERFSLILESASTNQTSMYLCASSLLFRDRASYEQYFGPGTRLTVT.

Written as DNA, the CDR3 is TGTGCCACCAGTGATTTAGGACAGGGTTCAGATACGCAGTATTTT. The encoded protein is CATSDLGQGSDTQYF. The chain recombines TRBV24-1 with TRBJ2-3, with TRBD1 matching over 8 bases. Germline-derived CDR1 and CDR2 are KGHDR and SFDVKD. The CDR3 is made up of 15 amino acids. The V segment lost 1 base and the J segment 4 bases; nucleotides outside the gene matches: 3.

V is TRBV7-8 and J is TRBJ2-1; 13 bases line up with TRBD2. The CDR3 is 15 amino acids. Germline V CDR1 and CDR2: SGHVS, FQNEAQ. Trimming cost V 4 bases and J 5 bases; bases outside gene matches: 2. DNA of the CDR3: TGTGCCAGCAGCTCGGGACTAGCGGGACACAATGAGCAGTTCTTC. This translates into CASSSGLAGHNEQFF.

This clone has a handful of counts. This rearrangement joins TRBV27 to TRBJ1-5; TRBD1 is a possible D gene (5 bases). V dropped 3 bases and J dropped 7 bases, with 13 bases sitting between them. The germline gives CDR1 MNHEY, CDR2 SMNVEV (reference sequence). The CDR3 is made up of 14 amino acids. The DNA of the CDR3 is TGTGCCAGCAGTTTGTGGGGCCTGGGGCAGCCCCAGCATTTT. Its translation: CASSLWGLGQPQHF.

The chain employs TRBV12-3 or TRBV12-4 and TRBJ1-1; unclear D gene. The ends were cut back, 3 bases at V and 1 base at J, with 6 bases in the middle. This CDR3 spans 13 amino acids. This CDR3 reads CASSFQENTEAFF. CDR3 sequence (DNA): TGTGCCAGCAGTTTTCAGGAGAACACTGAAGCTTTCTTT.

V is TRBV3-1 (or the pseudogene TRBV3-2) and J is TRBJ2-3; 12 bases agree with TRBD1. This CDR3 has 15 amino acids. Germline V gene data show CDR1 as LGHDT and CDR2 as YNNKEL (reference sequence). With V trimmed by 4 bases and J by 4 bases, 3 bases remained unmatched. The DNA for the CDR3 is TGTGCCAGCAGCCGGGGACAGGGGGCCCCAGATACGCAGTATTTT. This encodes CASSRGQGAPDTQYF.

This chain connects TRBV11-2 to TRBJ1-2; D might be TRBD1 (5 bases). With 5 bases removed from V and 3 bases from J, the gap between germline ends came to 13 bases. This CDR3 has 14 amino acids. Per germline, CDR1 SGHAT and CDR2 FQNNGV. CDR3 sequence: CASSVTVIDYGYTF. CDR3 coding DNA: TGTGCCAGCAGCGTGACAGTTATAGACTATGGCTACACCTTC.

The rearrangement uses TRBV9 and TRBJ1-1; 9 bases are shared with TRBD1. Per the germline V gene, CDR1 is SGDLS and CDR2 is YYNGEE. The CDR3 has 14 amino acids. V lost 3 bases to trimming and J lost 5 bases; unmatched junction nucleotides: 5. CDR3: CASSAHRGRTEAFF. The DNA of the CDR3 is TGTGCCAGCAGCGCCCACAGGGGGCGTACTGAAGCTTTCTTT.

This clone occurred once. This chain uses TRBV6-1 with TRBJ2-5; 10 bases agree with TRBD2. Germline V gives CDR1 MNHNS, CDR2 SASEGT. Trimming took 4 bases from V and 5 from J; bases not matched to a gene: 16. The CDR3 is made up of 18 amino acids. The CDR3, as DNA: TGTGCCAGCAGTGCCGGGAGTACTAGCGGGGACTTCCACGAGACCCAGTACTTC. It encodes CASSAGSTSGDFHETQYF.

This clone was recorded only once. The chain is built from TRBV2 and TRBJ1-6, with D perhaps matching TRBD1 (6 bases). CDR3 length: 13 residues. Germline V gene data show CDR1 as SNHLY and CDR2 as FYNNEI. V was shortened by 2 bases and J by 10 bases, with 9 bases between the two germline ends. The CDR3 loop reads CASSELGGSPLHF. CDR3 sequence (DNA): TGTGCCAGCAGTGAATTAGGGGGATCACCCCTCCACTTT.

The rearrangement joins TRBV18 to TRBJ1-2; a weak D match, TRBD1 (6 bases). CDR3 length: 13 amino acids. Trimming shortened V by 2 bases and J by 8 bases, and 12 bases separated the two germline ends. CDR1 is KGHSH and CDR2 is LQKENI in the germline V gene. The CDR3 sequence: CASSPGGAGGYTF. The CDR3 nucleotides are TGTGCCAGCTCACCAGGGGGCGCCGGGGGCTACACCTTC. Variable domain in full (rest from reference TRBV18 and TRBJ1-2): NAGVMQNPRHLVRRRGQEARLRCSPMKGHSHVYWYRQLPEEGLKFMVYLQKENIIDESGMPKERFSAEFPKEGPSILRIQQVVRGDSAAYFCASSPGGAGGYTFGSGTRLTVV.

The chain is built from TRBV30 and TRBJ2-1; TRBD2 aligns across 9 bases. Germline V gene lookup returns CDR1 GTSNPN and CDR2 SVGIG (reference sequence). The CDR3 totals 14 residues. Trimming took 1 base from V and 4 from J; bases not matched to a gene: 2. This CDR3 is CAWSGLAAYNEQFF. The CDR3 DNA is TGTGCCTGGAGTGGACTAGCGGCGTACAATGAGCAGTTCTTC.